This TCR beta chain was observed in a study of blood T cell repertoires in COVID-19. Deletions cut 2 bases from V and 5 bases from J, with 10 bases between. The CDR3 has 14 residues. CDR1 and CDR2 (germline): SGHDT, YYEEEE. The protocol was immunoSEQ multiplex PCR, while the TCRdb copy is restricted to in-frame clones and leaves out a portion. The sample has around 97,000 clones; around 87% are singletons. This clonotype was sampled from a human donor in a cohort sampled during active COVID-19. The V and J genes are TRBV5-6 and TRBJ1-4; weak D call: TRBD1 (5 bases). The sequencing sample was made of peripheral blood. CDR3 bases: TGTGCCAGCAGCTTACGACAGCCCAATGAAAAACTGTTTTTT. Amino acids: CASSLRQPNEKLFF.